The 5 T cell receptor beta chains listed next were all sequenced from one sample in a study of cytomegalovirus exposure and HLA in healthy donors. Assay used: immunoSEQ multiplex PCR; TCRdb lists only in-frame clones, some missing. The sample has around 91,000 clones, approximately 95% seen once. Sequencing was performed on PBMCs. Receptors were obtained from a young woman in good health and CMV-seropositive.

The rearrangement uses TRBV7-2 and TRBJ1-5; weak D call: TRBD1 (5 bases). Germline CDR1 SGHTA, CDR2 FQGNSA. Trimming removed 5 bases at V and 2 bases at J, with 19 bases between. CDR3 length equals 17 residues. CDR3 bases: TGTGCCAGCAGCGCAGTCTCAGGGCTCGGTCGCAATCAGCCCCAGCATTTT. Protein: CASSAVSGLGRNQPQHF.

The chain joins TRBV7-2 to TRBJ2-1, with 9 bases matching TRBD1. The CDR3 is 16 amino acids. J gave up 7 bases and V 0 bases, and 7 bases lay outside the gene matches. Germline V gene data show CDR1 as SGHTA and CDR2 as FQGNSA. The DNA of the CDR3 is TGTGCCAGCAGCTTAGCCGGGACAGGGTCTCGGAATGAGCAGTTCTTC. Its translation is CASSLAGTGSRNEQFF.

The V gene is TRBV5-1, the J gene TRBJ2-2, with D perhaps matching TRBD2 (5 bases). CDR3 size: 15 residues. Germline-derived CDR1 and CDR2 are SGHRS and YFSETQ. Between the trimmed V and J ends, which lost 0 bases and 5 bases, there was a span of 11 bases. The CDR3 sequence is CASSLAVGGTGELFF. The CDR3 region has the DNA TGCGCCAGCAGCTTGGCAGTCGGCGGGACCGGGGAGCTGTTTTTT. The full variable domain, in which reference TRBV5-1 and TRBJ2-2 provide the parts outside the CDR3, is KAGVTQTPRYLIKTRGQQVTLSCSPISGHRSVSWYQQTPGQGLQFLFEYFSETQRNKGNFPGRFSGRQFSNSRSEMNVSTLELGDSALYLCASSLAVGGTGELFFGEGSRLTVL.

The J gene is TRBJ2-1, the V gene TRBV27, with a weak D call TRBD2 (7 bases). Germline CDR1 reads MNHEY; CDR2 reads SMNVEV (reference sequence). CDR3 length: 13 residues. V was pared by 7 bases and J by 5 bases, with 12 bases between. The CDR3 spells CASIGGGHNEQFF. The CDR3 nucleotides are TGTGCCAGCATTGGGGGGGGCCACAATGAGCAGTTCTTC.

This rearrangement joins TRBV4-3 to TRBJ1-1; D unclear. The germline CDR1 and CDR2 sequences are LGHNA and YSLEER. V was trimmed by 0 bases and J by 1 base, leaving 9 bases between them. The CDR3 runs to 15 residues. The CDR3 region is CASSQDGEENTEAFF. CDR3 coding DNA: TGCGCCAGCAGCCAAGATGGCGAGGAGAACACTGAAGCTTTCTTT.